These 25 T cell receptor beta chains were sequenced from one sample in a study of blood T cells in healthy people across ages. The second PCR ran roughly 6 to 12 cycles with a sample-barcoded 5' primer and J-beta primers. MiXCR, run by TCRdb on the 5' RACE reads, gives a single entry per CDR3 protein. This sample has over 300,000 distinct CDR3 sequences; roughly half occur once, and the top ten carry under 60%. The specimen was blood. The receptor set was obtained from a man in his fifties or sixties in good health.

Worth noting for this clonotype: Compared with germline, one end of the junction differs, possibly owing to a read error. The genes are TRBV27 and TRBJ2-7; D remains unclear. CDR1 and CDR2 (germline): MNHEY, SMNVEV (reference sequence). This CDR3 has 15 residues. The CDR3 protein is CVSSLSVAGRDEQYF. The DNA of the CDR3 is TGTGTCAGCAGTTTATCGGTCGCAGGAAGGGACGAGCAGTACTTC.

The chain has TRBV15 and TRBJ2-7; D unresolved. The CDR3 length is 16 residues. The ends were cut back, 1 base at V and 3 bases at J, with 16 bases in the middle. Germline V gene lookup returns CDR1 LNHNV and CDR2 YYDKDF (reference sequence). DNA of the CDR3: TGTGCCACCAGCAGAGCCTCTAGAGAGAACTACTACGAGCAGTACTTC. Its translation is CATSRASRENYYEQYF. Complete variable domain (other parts from reference TRBV15 and TRBJ2-7): DAMVIQNPRYQVTQFGKPVTLSCSQTLNHNVMYWYQQKSSQAPKLLFHYYDKDFNNEADTPDNFQSRRPNTSFCFLDIRSPGLGDTAMYLCATSRASRENYYEQYFGPGTRLTVT.

This clonotype was detected only once. This sequence joins TRBV12-3 or TRBV12-4 and TRBJ2-5, with TRBD1 matching 8 bases. The CDR3 spans 13 residues. After removal of 5 bases from V and 6 bases from J, the junction contained 5 bases not matched to a gene. CDR3 in DNA: TGTGCCAGCAGTATCAGGGGGCGGCAGACCCAGTACTTC. Translation gives CASSIRGRQTQYF.

The rearrangement uses TRBV4-2 and TRBJ1-2; D not certain. Trimming took 2 bases from V and 1 from J, leaving 8 bases between them. Germline V gene data show CDR1 as LGHNA and CDR2 as YNFKEQ. This CDR3 is 14 amino acids long. The CDR3 bases are TGTGCCAGCAGCCAAAAAGACATTAACTATGGCTACACCTTC. Its protein is CASSQKDINYGYTF.

CDR3 sequence: CASSPPFRSGTNEQFF. DNA for the CDR3: TGTGCCAGCAGCCCCCCGTTTAGAAGCGGAACAAATGAGCAGTTCTTC. This chain uses TRBV7-9 with TRBJ2-1, with D possibly being TRBD2 (5 bases). The germline V gene encodes CDR1 SEHNR and CDR2 FQNEAQ (reference sequence). V was pared by 5 bases and J by 7 bases, with 21 bases between. The CDR3 loop spans 16 amino acids.

Details on this clonotype: An end of the junction differs from the germline gene, which may be a read error. V usage is TRBV28 and J usage is TRBJ2-1; tentatively, D is TRBD1 (6 bases). This CDR3 is 16 amino acids long. CDR1 MDHEN and CDR2 SYDVKM come from the germline V gene. CDR3 in DNA: TGTGCCAGCAGCCCTTTGTGGGGGCAGGTCTACAACGAGCAGTTCTTC. Its translation: CASSPLWGQVYNEQFF.

This clonotype was counted only a few times. V usage is TRBV20-1 and J usage is TRBJ1-2; D is unclear. Trimming removed 3 bases from V and 10 bases from J, with 15 bases in between. The CDR3 covers 12 residues. Germline assignment: CDR1 DFQATT and CDR2 SNEGSKA (reference sequence). CDR3 protein: CSASSQPLDYTF. For the CDR3, the DNA is TGCAGTGCTAGTAGTCAGCCTCTGGACTACACCTTC.

The chain links TRBV9 to TRBJ2-1; no definite D call. V lost 3 bases and J lost 0, with 10 bases in between. Germline-derived CDR1 and CDR2 are SGDLS and YYNGEE. CDR3 length: 15 amino acids. CDR3 nucleotide sequence: TGTGCCAGCAGCGCAAAGGTTAGCTCCTACAATGAGCAGTTCTTC. It yields the protein CASSAKVSSYNEQFF. Using reference TRBV9 and TRBJ2-1 for the parts outside the CDR3, the full variable domain is DSGVTQTPKHLITATGQRVTLRCSPRSGDLSVYWYQQSLDQGLQFLIQYYNGEERAKGNILERFSAQQFPDLHSELNLSSLELGDSALYFCASSAKVSSYNEQFFGPGTRLTVL.

This sequence joins TRBV5-1 and TRBJ1-4, with D unclear. The CDR3 spans 14 residues. Germline V gives CDR1 SGHRS, CDR2 YFSETQ. With 0 bases removed from V and 5 bases from J, the gap between germline ends came to 8 bases. The CDR3 protein is CASSLGAANEKLFF. For the CDR3, the DNA is TGCGCCAGCAGCTTGGGAGCAGCCAATGAAAAACTGTTTTTT.

This clonotype was counted many times. This chain uses TRBV27 with TRBJ1-2; D perhaps matches TRBD1 (6 bases). CDR3 length: 11 amino acids. The V and J ends lost 10 bases and 8 bases respectively, with 14 bases between them. Germline loops: CDR1 MNHEY, CDR2 SMNVEV (reference sequence). For the CDR3, the DNA is TGTGCCACCCAGGGGCGAGGAGGCTACACCTTC. This translates into CATQGRGGYTF.

This clonotype has at least ten counts. The V call is TRBV5-1, the J call TRBJ2-3; perhaps TRBD2 as D (6 bases). Trimming cost V 0 bases and J 0 bases, with 14 bases left between them. The germline gives CDR1 SGHRS, CDR2 YFSETQ. The CDR3 has 17 residues. CDR3 nucleotides: TGCGCCAGCAGCTTGGGGGGACTGCTTTCTAGCACAGATACGCAGTATTTT. It yields the protein CASSLGGLLSSTDTQYF.

The gene calls are TRBV4-2 and TRBJ1-2, with TRBD1 matching 7 bases. Trimming took 0 bases from V and 3 from J; bases not matched to a gene: 4. CDR3 size: 15 residues. Per the germline V gene, CDR1 is LGHNA and CDR2 is YNFKEQ. The CDR3 coding sequence is TGTGCCAGCAGCCAAGACCCAGGGGGGCACTATGGCTACACCTTC. Its protein is CASSQDPGGHYGYTF.

Concerning this clonotype itself: This could be a read error, since a much larger clone is one nucleotide away. V gene TRBV7-9 combines with J gene TRBJ2-3; no clear D gene. Per the germline V gene, CDR1 is SEHNR and CDR2 is FQNEAQ (reference sequence). Trimming took 3 bases from V and 4 from J, leaving 11 bases between them. This CDR3 contains 14 residues. The CDR3 spells CASSLGNPPDTQYF. CDR3 DNA sequence: TGTGCCAGCAGCTTGGGGAACCCCCCAGATACGCAGTATTTT.

The CDR3 DNA sequence: TGTGCCAGCAAACCGGGACAGATAGACTATGGCTACACCTTC. Translating it yields CASKPGQIDYGYTF. The chain combines TRBV12-3 or TRBV12-4 with TRBJ1-2; 7 bases align to TRBD1. The J segment lost 3 bases and the V segment lost 7 bases, leaving 8 bases of the junction unmatched. The CDR3 has 14 amino acids.

This chain connects TRBV7-9 to TRBJ1-6; unclear D gene. V was clipped by 5 bases and J by 0 bases, with 8 bases between them. This CDR3 has 15 residues. Per germline, CDR1 SEHNR and CDR2 FQNEAQ (reference sequence). This CDR3 is CASSAGSSYNSPLHF. CDR3 DNA sequence: TGTGCCAGCAGCGCAGGAAGCTCCTATAATTCACCCCTCCACTTT.

This clonotype was detected only a few times. The chain combines TRBV20-1 with TRBJ2-3; D is perhaps TRBD1 or TRBD2 (5 bases each). The germline V gene has CDR1 DFQATT and CDR2 SNEGSKA (reference sequence). V was clipped by 0 bases and J by 2 bases, with 15 bases between them. The CDR3 is made up of 16 amino acids. The CDR3 loop reads CSARDMGEILTDTQYF. Here the CDR3 DNA reads TGCAGTGCTAGAGATATGGGGGAGATCCTCACAGATACGCAGTATTTT.

The chain is built from TRBV4-2 and TRBJ2-7; D is perhaps TRBD2 (5 bases). V lost 4 bases and J 7 bases, leaving 17 bases between the germline ends. Per germline, CDR1 LGHNA and CDR2 YNFKEQ. CDR3 length: 14 residues. The CDR3 spells CASSREQLETEQYF. The CDR3 region has the DNA TGTGCCAGCAGCCGAGAACAACTAGAGACTGAGCAGTACTTC.

The sample holds a few counts of this clonotype. The genes are TRBV11-2 and TRBJ2-1; D is tentatively TRBD1 or TRBD2 (5 bases each). Germline CDR1 and CDR2: SGHAT and FQNNGV. The V end lost 2 bases, the J end lost 2 bases, and 13 bases lay between the germline ends. The CDR3 totals 16 residues. The CDR3 loop reads CASSLFSGPPYNEQFF. CDR3 in DNA: TGTGCCAGCAGCTTATTTTCGGGACCTCCCTACAATGAGCAGTTCTTC.

The CDR3 here is CSGGGRSTDTQYF. In nucleotides, the CDR3 is TGCAGCGGGGGGGGGAGAAGCACAGATACGCAGTATTTT. The J gene is TRBJ2-3, the V gene TRBV29-1, with TRBD2 matching over 7 bases. The CDR3 sequence is 13 residues long. J lost 0 bases, V lost 7 bases, and 4 bases had no gene match. CDR1 is SQVTM and CDR2 is ANQGSEA in the germline V gene.

The CDR3 protein is CASGLDRATDTQYF. Written as DNA, the CDR3 is TGTGCTAGTGGTTTGGACAGAGCCACAGATACGCAGTATTTT. The J gene is TRBJ2-3, the V gene TRBV12-5; D unclear. Germline CDR1 LGHNT, CDR2 FRNRAP. This CDR3 has 14 residues. The V gene lost 1 base and the J gene lost 2 bases, with 7 bases spanning the gap.

This chain connects TRBV20-1 to TRBJ2-5, with TRBD1 as a possible D gene (6 bases). The CDR3 length is 14 residues. V was trimmed by 6 bases and J by 11 bases, leaving 25 bases between them. Germline V gene sequence: CDR1 DFQATT, CDR2 SNEGSKA (reference sequence). CDR3 residues: CSAYTQGSGNEQYF. For the CDR3, the DNA is TGCAGTGCCTATACCCAGGGGTCGGGCAATGAGCAGTACTTC.

The chain carries TRBV6-2 or TRBV6-3 and TRBJ2-1, with 8 bases identical to TRBD2. Losses at the gene ends were 5 bases for V and 5 bases for J; bases not matched to a gene: 8. Germline lookup yields CDR1 MNHEY and CDR2 SVGEGT. CDR3 length: 15 amino acids. The CDR3 DNA sequence: TGTGCCAGCAGTCAGTTCATAGCGGGACACAATGAGCAGTTCTTC. This sequence encodes CASSQFIAGHNEQFF.

This clonotype was seen a handful of times. The rearrangement uses TRBV20-1 and TRBJ2-7; unclear D gene. The V gene lost 0 bases and the J gene lost 6 bases, with 18 bases spanning the gap. Per germline, CDR1 DFQATT and CDR2 SNEGSKA (reference sequence). This CDR3 contains 15 residues. The CDR3 sequence: CSARDSKASGREQYF. In DNA form, the CDR3 reads TGCAGTGCTAGAGATTCGAAGGCTAGTGGCCGCGAGCAGTACTTC.

This sequence joins TRBV6-5 and TRBJ2-6, with D perhaps given as TRBD1 or TRBD2 (5 bases each). V lost 9 bases, J lost 2 bases, and 11 bases lay in between. Germline CDR1 MNHEY, CDR2 SVGAGI. This CDR3 is 14 amino acids long. CDR3: CASARDPGANVLTF. Here the CDR3 DNA reads TGTGCCAGTGCACGGGACCCTGGGGCCAACGTCCTGACTTTC.

This chain links TRBV10-3 with TRBJ2-5; 9 bases agree with TRBD1. The end of the DNA aligns better with TRBJ2-7, so the J call may be wrong. CDR1 and CDR2 from the germline V gene are ENHRY and SYGVKD. The length of the CDR3 is 14 residues. CDR3 bases: TGTGCCATCAGCCCGGGACAGGGAGGCTACGAGCAGTACTTC. It is translated as CAISPGQGGYEQYF.